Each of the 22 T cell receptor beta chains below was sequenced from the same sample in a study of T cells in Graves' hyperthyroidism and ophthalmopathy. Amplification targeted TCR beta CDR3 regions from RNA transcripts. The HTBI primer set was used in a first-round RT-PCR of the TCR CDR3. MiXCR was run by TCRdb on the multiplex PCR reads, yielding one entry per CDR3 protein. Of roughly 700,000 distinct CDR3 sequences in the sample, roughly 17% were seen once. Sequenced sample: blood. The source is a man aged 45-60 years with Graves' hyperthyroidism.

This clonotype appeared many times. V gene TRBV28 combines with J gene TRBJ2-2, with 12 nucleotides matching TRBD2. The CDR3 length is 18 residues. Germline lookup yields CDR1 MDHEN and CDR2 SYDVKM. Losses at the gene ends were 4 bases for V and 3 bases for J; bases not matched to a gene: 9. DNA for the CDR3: TGTGCCAGCAGTTCAATTCTAGCGGGAGGGCCGGACACCGGGGAGCTGTTTTTT. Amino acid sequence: CASSSILAGGPDTGELFF.

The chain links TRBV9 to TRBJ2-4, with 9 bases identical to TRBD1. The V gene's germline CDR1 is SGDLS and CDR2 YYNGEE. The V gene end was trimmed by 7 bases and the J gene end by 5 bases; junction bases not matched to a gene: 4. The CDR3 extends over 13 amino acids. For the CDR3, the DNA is TGTGCCAGCGGGGGACAGGGCCAAAACATTCAGTACTTC. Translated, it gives CASGGQGQNIQYF.

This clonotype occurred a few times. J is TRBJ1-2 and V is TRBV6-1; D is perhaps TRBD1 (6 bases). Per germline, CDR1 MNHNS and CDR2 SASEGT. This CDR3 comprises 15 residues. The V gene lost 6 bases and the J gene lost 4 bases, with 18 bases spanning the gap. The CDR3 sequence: CASSPADPGVYGYTF. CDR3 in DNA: TGTGCCAGCAGCCCTGCGGATCCAGGGGTCTATGGCTACACCTTC.

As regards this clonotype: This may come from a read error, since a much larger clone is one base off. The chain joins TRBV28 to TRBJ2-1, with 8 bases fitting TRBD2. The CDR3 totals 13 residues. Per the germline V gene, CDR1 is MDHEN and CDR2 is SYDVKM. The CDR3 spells CASSLESREEQLF. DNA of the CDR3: TGTGCCAGCAGTTTAGAATCGCGGGAGGAGCAGCTCTTC.

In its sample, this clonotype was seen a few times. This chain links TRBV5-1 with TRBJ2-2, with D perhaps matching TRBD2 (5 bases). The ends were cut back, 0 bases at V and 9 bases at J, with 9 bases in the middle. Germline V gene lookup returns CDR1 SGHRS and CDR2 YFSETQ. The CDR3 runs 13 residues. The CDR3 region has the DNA TGCGCCAGCAGCTTGGATGAGGGATGGGAGCTGTTTTTT. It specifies CASSLDEGWELFF. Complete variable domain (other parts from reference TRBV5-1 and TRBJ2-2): KAGVTQTPRYLIKTRGQQVTLSCSPISGHRSVSWYQQTPGQGLQFLFEYFSETQRNKGNFPGRFSGRQFSNSRSEMNVSTLELGDSALYLCASSLDEGWELFFGEGSRLTVL.

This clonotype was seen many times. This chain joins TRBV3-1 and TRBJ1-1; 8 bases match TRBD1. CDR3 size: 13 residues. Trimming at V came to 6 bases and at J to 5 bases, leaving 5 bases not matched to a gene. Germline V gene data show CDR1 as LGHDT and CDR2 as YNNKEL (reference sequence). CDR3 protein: CASRPDRGTEAFF. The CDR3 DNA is TGTGCCAGCAGACCTGACAGGGGAACTGAAGCTTTCTTT.

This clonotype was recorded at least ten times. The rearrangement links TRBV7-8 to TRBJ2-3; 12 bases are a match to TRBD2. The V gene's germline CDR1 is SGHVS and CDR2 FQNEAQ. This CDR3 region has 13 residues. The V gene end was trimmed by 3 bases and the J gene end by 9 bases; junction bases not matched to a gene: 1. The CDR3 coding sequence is TGTGCCAGCAGCTTGGGGACTAGCGGGACGCAGTATTTT. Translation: CASSLGTSGTQYF.

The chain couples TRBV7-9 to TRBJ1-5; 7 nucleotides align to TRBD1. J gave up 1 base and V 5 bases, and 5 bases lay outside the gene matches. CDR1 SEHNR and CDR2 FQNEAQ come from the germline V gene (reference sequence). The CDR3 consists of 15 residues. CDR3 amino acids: CASSVGTESNQPQHF. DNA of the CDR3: TGTGCCAGCAGCGTAGGGACAGAGAGCAATCAGCCCCAGCATTTT.

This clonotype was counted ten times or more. Here the CDR3 reads CASSFYDLKDTEAFF. The CDR3 DNA is TGTGCCAGCAGTTTTTATGACCTCAAGGACACTGAAGCTTTCTTT. J is TRBJ1-1 and V is TRBV27, with D hard to call. Germline V lookup: CDR1 MNHEY, CDR2 SMNVEV (reference sequence). This CDR3 spans 15 amino acids. V lost 3 bases, J lost 3 bases, and 14 bases lay in between.

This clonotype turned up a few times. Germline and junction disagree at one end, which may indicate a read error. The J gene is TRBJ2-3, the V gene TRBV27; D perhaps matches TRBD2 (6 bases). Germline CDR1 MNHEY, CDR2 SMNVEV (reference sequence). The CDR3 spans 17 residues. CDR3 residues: CASSLYIGGIASDTRYF. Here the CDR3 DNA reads TGTGCCAGCAGTTTATACATCGGGGGTATAGCGTCAGATACGCGGTATTTT.

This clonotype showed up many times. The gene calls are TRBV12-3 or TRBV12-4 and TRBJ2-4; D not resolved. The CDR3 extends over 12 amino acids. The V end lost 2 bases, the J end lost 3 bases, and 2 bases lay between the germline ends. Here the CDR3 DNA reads TGTGCCAGCAGTTTATTCAAAAACATTCAGTACTTC. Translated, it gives CASSLFKNIQYF.

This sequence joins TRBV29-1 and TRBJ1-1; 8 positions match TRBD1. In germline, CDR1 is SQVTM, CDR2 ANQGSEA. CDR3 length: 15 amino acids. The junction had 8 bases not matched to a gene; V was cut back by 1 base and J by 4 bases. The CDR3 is CSVEAGGGGGTEAFF. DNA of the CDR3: TGCAGCGTTGAAGCAGGGGGCGGGGGGGGCACTGAAGCTTTCTTT.

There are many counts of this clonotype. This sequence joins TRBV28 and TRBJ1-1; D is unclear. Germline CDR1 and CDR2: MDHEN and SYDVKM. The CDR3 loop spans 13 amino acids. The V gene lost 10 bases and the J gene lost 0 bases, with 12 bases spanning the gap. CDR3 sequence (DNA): TGTGCCACCGCACGCGGTTTGAACACTGAAGCTTTCTTT. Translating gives CATARGLNTEAFF.

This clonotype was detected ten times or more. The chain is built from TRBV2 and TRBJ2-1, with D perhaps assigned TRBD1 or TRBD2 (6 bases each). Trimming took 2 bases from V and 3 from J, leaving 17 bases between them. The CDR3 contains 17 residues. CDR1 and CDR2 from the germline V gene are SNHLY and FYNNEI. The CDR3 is CASSEIRGGGLYNEQFF. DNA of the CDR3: TGTGCCAGCAGTGAAATTCGAGGGGGAGGACTCTACAATGAGCAGTTCTTC.

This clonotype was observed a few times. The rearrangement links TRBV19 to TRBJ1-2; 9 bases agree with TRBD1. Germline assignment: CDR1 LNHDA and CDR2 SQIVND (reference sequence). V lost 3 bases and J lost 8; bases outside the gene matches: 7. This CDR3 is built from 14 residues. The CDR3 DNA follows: TGTGCCAGTAGTATCATGGACAGGGGTCCAGGCTACACCTTC. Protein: CASSIMDRGPGYTF.

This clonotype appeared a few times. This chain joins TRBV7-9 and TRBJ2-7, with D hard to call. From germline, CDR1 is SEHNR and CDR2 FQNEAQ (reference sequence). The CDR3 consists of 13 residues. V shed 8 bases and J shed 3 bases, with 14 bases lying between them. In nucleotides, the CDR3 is TGTGCCAGCTGTCGGACGGAGAGCTACGAGCAGTACTTC. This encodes CASCRTESYEQYF.

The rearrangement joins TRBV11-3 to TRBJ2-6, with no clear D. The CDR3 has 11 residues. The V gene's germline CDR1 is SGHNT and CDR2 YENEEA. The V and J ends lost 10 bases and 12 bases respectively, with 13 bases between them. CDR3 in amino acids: CANNPPVVLTF. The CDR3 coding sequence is TGTGCCAACAATCCCCCGGTCGTCCTGACTTTC. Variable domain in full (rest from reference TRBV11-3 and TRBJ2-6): EAGVVQSPRYKIIEKKQPVAFWCNPISGHNTLYWYLQNLGQGPELLIRYENEEAVDDSQLPKDRFSAERLKGVDSTLKIQPAELGDSAVYLCANNPPVVLTFGAGSRLTVL.

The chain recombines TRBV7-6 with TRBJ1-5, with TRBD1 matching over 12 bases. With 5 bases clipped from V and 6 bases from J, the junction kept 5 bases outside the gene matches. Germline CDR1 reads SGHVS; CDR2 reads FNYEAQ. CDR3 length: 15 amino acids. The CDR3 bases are TGTGCCAGCAGCCCCGGGACAGGGGGCCCTCAGCCCCAGCATTTT. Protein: CASSPGTGGPQPQHF.

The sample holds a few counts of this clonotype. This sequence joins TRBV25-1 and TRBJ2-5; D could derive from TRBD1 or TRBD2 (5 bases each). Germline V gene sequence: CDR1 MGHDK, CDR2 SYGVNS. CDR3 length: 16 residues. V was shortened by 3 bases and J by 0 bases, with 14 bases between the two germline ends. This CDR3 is CASSEARGWYQETQYF. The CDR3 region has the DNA TGTGCCAGCAGTGAGGCGAGGGGTTGGTACCAAGAGACCCAGTACTTC.

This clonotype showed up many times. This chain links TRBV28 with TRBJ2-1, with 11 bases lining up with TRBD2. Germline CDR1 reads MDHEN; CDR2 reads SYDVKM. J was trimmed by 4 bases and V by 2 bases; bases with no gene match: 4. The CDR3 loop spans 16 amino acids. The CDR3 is CASSLGTSGTYNEQFF. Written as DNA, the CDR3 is TGTGCCAGCAGTTTAGGGACTAGCGGAACATACAATGAGCAGTTCTTC.

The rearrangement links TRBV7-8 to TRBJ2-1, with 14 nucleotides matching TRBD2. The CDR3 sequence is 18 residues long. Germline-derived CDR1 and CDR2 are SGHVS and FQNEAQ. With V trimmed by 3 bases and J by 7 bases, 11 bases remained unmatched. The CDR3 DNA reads TGTGCCAGCAGCTTGGGGTTATCGGGGACTAGCGGGAGAAATGAGCAGTTCTTC. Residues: CASSLGLSGTSGRNEQFF. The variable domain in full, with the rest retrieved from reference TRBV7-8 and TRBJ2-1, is GAGVSQSPRYKVAKRGQDVALRCDPISGHVSLFWYQQALGQGPEFLTYFQNEAQLDKSGLPSDRFFAERPEGSVSTLKIQRTQQEDSAVYLCASSLGLSGTSGRNEQFFGPGTRLTVL.

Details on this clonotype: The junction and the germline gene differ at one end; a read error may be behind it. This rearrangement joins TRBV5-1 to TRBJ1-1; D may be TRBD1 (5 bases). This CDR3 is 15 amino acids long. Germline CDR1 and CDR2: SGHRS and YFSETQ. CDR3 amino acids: CASSTSTVPNTEALF. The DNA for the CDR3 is TGCGCCAGCAGCACTTCGACAGTTCCGAACACTGAAGCTTTGTTT.